The entry that follows covers one T cell receptor beta chain sequence. Ten or more counts support this clone. Its antigen has not been determined. No clone much larger than this one lies a single base away; base qualities are absent. The immunoSEQ Assay, a bias-controlled multiplex PCR, was used to amplify TCRbeta CDR3 regions from genomic DNA. The study's processing was this. Nucleated cell counts per sample were estimated from amplification of reference gene primers within the assay. To quantify the absolute abundance of each unique TCRbeta CDR3 rearrangement, sequence reads were collapsed and filtered. For each sample, productive Simpson clonality was calculated as the square root of Simpson's diversity index across productive rearrangements. In its TCRdb copy, this immuneACCESS table keeps in-frame sequences only and misses some clones. Where compared with another copy, unresolved V genes explain less than half of these, and the others have no known cause. Clonal size and the V and J genes are those of that table, whereas D and trimming came from the DNA. The sample table records 150,000 to 200,000 clones; 80% of these occur just once. The ten most abundant clones make up roughly 6.4% of the sample.

The data were taken from a study of blood T cell repertoires in COVID-19 (dated by TCRdb to the early 2020s). For the study in its entirety: Samples covering the acute and convalescent phases of COVID-19 were provided by collaborators in the United States, Italy and Spain. Where HLA class I and class II types were available, the types were taken from metadata supplied by the sample provider, not from assay-based typing. The repertoires were made available in a free public database intended to serve as a resource for research on the immune response to SARS-CoV-2. The prospective study material was composed of cDNA or gDNA derived from T cells, B-cell-depleted T cells, or PBMCs. Samples came from the ongoing ImmuneRACE study (first 160 participants) plus 1,254 subjects from 6 global collaborators. Subjects who had been exposed to COVID-19, were actively infected with it, or had recovered from it provided the deeply sampled blood TCRbeta repertoires that made up the dataset. The sample metadata nearly always contained a de-identified subject ID, COVID-19 status, age in years and sex. Overall study outcomes, separate from this receptor: Clinical and demographic metadata were provided uncurated, with the amount varying by source and participant.

Whole blood was collected in K2EDTA tubes by collaborating institutions according to the institutions' own protocols. For TCRbeta analysis, collaborators shipped samples in one of three forms: frozen whole blood, isolated PBMCs, or DNA extracted from either of those sample types. Reading from cysteine to phenylalanine, the CDR3 counts 15 amino acids. The retained sequence is limited to the CDR3, 45 bases, with the frame set at the first base. The TCR was taken from a man aged 55 to 70 with acute or convalescent COVID-19. Recombination linked TRBV21-1 to TRBJ2-7; the D segment call TRBD1 is taken from the table without a DNA check. TRBV21-1 is flagged as a pseudogene. The sequencing input was peripheral blood. CDR3 sequence: CASRSGDRLIYEQYF. The base sequence is TGTGCCAGCAGATCCGGGGACAGGCTCATTTACGAGCAGTACTTC.